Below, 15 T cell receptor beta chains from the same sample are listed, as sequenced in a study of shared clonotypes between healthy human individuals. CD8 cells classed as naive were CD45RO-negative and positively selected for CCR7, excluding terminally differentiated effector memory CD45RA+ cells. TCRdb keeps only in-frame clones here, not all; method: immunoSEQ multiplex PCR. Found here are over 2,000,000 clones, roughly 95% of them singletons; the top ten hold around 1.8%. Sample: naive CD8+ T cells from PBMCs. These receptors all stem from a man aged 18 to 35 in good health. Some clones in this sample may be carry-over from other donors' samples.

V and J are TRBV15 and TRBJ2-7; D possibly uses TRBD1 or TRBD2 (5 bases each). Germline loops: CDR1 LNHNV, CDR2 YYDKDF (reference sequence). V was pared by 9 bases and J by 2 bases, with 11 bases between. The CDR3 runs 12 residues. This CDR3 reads CATQGPTYEQYF. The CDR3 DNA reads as TGTGCCACGCAGGGACCTACCTACGAGCAGTACTTC. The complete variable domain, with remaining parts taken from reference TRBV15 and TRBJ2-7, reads DAMVIQNPRYQVTQFGKPVTLSCSQTLNHNVMYWYQQKSSQAPKLLFHYYDKDFNNEADTPDNFQSRRPNTSFCFLDIRSPGLGDTAMYLCATQGPTYEQYFGPGTRLTVT.

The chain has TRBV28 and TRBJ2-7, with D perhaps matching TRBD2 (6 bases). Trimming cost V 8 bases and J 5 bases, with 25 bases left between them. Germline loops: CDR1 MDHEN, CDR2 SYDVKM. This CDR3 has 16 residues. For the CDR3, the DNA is TGTGCCAGCCAAAACCTGCGGGACGGACACAAGGACGAGCAGTACTTC. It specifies CASQNLRDGHKDEQYF.

In DNA, the CDR3 is TGTGCTAGTGGTTTGGGGGGGGACAGCCAAGAGACCCAGTACTTC. This encodes CASGLGGDSQETQYF. The chain has TRBV12-5 and TRBJ2-5, with D perhaps matching TRBD1 (7 bases). The CDR3 loop spans 15 amino acids. The germline V and J ends were trimmed by 1 base and 1 base, with 10 bases remaining between them. Per germline, CDR1 LGHNT and CDR2 FRNRAP.

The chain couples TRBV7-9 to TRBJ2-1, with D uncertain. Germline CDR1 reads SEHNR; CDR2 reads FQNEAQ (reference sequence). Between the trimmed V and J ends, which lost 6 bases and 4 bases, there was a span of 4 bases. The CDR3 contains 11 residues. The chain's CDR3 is CASRGYNEQFF. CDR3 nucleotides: TGTGCCAGCAGGGGGTACAATGAGCAGTTCTTC.

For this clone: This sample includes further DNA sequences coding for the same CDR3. CDR3 amino acids: CASSYQNQETQYF. CDR3 nucleotide sequence: TGTGCCAGCAGTTACCAGAATCAAGAGACCCAGTACTTC. J is TRBJ2-5 and V is TRBV6-5, with no clear D. The CDR3 runs 13 residues. Germline-derived CDR1 and CDR2 are MNHEY and SVGAGI. The V end was cut by 2 bases, the J end by 2 bases, with 6 bases between.

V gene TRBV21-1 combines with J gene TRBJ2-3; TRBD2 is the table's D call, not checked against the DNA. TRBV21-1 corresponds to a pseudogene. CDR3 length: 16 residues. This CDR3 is CASSRKGGRALDTQYF. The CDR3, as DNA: TGTGCCAGCAGCAGAAAGGGCGGGAGGGCGTTGGATACGCAGTATTTT.

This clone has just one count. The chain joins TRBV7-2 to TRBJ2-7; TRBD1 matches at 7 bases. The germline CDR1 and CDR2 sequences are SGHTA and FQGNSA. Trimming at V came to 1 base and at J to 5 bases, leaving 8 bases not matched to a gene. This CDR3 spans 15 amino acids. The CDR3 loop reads CASSLVWDRRNEQYF. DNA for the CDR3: TGTGCCAGCAGCTTAGTCTGGGACAGACGCAACGAGCAGTACTTC.

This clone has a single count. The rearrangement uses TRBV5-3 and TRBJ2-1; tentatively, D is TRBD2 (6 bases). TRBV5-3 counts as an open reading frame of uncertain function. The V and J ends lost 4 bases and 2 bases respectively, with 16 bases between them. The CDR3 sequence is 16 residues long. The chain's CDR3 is CARSKTDSSAYNEQFF. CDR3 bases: TGTGCCAGAAGCAAGACTGACTCTAGCGCCTACAATGAGCAGTTCTTC.

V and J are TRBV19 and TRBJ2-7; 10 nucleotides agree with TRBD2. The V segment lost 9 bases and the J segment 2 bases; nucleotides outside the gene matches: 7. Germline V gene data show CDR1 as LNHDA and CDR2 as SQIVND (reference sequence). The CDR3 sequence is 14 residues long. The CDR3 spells CASRPSGSPYEQYF. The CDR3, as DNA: TGTGCCAGCCGCCCTAGCGGGAGCCCCTACGAGCAGTACTTC.

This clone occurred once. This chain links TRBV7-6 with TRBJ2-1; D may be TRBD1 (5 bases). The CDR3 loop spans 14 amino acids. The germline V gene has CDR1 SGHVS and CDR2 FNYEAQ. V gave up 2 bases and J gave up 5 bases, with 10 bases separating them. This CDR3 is CASSLIWGNNEQFF. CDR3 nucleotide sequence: TGTGCCAGCAGCTTAATTTGGGGCAACAATGAGCAGTTCTTC.

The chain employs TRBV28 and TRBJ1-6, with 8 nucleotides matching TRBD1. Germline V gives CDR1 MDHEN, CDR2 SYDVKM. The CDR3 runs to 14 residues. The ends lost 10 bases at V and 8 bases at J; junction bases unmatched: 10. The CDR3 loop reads CATSTGVSDSPLHF. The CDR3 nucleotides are TGTGCCACGTCGACAGGGGTTAGTGATTCACCCCTCCACTTT.

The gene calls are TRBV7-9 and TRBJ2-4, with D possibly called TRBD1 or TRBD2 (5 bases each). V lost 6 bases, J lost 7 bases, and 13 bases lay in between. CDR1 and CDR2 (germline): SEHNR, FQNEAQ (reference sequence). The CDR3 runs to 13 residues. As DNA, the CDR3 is TGTGCCAGCAGACGGGACCCGGCGAACATTCAGTACTTC. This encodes CASRRDPANIQYF.

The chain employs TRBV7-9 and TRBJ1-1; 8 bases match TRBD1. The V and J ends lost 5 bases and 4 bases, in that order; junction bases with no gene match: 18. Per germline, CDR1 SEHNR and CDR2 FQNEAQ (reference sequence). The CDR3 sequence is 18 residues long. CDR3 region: CASSPPKGQGRGSTEAFF. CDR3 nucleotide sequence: TGTGCCAGCAGCCCCCCGAAAGGACAGGGTCGGGGGAGCACTGAAGCTTTCTTT.

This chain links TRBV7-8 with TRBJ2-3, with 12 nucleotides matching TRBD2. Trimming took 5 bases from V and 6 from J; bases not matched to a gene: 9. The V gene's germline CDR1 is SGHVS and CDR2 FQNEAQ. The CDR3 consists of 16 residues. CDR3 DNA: TGTGCCAGCAGCGGCCGACTAGCGGGGGTGGGGGATACGCAGTATTTT. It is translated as CASSGRLAGVGDTQYF.

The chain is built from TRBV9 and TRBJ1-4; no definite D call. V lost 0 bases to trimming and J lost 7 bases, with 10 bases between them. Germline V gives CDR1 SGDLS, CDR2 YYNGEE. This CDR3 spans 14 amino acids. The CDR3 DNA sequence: TGTGCCAGCAGCGTAGATGGGGTTCCTGAAAAACTGTTTTTT. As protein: CASSVDGVPEKLFF.